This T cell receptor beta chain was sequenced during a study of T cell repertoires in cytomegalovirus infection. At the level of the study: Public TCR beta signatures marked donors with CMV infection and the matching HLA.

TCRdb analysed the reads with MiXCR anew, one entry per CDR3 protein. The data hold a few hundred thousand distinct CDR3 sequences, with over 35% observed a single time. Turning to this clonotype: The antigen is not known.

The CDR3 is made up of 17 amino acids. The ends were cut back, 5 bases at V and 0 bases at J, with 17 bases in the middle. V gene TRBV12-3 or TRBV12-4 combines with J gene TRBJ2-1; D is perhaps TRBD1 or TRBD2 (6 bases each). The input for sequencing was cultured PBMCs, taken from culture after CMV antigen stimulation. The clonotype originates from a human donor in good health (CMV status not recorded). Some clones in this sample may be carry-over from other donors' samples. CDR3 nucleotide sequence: TGTGCCAGCAGTCGACAGGACTACGGTTCCTCCTACAATGAGCAGTTCTTC. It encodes CASSRQDYGSSYNEQFF.